A single sample gave rise to the 21 T cell receptor beta chains below, sequenced in a study of T cells expressing NK-cell markers. TCRdb re-called the 5' RACE reads; one entry per CDR3 protein, DNA not given. The listing records just under 150,000 distinct CDR3 sequences. The sample comprised blood T cells: a sorted CD56 or NKG2C T cell subset, CD4+ or CD8+ T cells, or bulk PBMC T cells (not recorded which). Receptor source: a man aged 18 to 35 in good health.

This chain uses TRBV29-1 with TRBJ2-3; the D call from TCRdb, TRBD1, cannot be confirmed without DNA. CDR1 SQVTM and CDR2 ANQGSEA come from the germline V gene. The CDR3 consists of 13 residues. CDR3 amino acids: CSAGTGEEDTQYF.

The genes are TRBV15 and TRBJ2-6; TCRdb's assignment of TRBD2 cannot be checked, as there is no DNA. Per the germline V gene, CDR1 is LNHNV and CDR2 is YYDKDF (reference sequence). The CDR3 extends over 17 amino acids. CDR3 protein: CATNRGGIGSGANVLTF.

The genes are TRBV7-8 and TRBJ2-5; TCRdb names TRBD1, which stays unverified in the absence of DNA. CDR3 length equals 14 residues. Per the germline V gene, CDR1 is SGHVS and CDR2 is FQNEAQ. CDR3 sequence: CASSLKRGSETQYF.

The rearrangement uses TRBV11-3 and TRBJ2-1; without DNA, the TCRdb call of TRBD1 cannot be checked. The germline CDR1 and CDR2 sequences are SGHNT and YENEEA. This CDR3 comprises 22 residues. This CDR3 reads CASSLGPPGQGYITGDYNEQFF. The whole variable domain, remainder taken from reference TRBV11-3 and TRBJ2-1, is EAGVVQSPRYKIIEKKQPVAFWCNPISGHNTLYWYLQNLGQGPELLIRYENEEAVDDSQLPKDRFSAERLKGVDSTLKIQPAELGDSAVYLCASSLGPPGQGYITGDYNEQFFGPGTRLTVL.

This rearrangement joins TRBV11-2 to TRBJ2-3. The CDR3 sequence is 14 residues long. Germline V gene lookup returns CDR1 SGHAT and CDR2 FQNNGV. CDR3 residues: CASSFRTSTDTQYF.

The chain employs TRBV30 and TRBJ2-7; TCRdb's assignment of TRBD1 cannot be checked, as there is no DNA. CDR1 is GTSNPN, CDR2 SVGIG, per germline (reference sequence). The CDR3 consists of 14 residues. The CDR3 here is CAWSPGQGDYEQYF.

V gene TRBV19 combines with J gene TRBJ1-1. CDR1 is LNHDA, CDR2 SQIVND, per germline (reference sequence). This CDR3 is 14 amino acids long. This chain's CDR3 is CASISLMGNTEAFF.

The rearrangement links TRBV19 to TRBJ1-2; the TRBD1 assignment by TCRdb is unverifiable without DNA. Germline V CDR1 and CDR2: LNHDA, SQIVND (reference sequence). This CDR3 is 14 amino acids long. The chain's CDR3 is CASNPGQGIYGYTF.

The genes are TRBV7-9 and TRBJ2-5. This CDR3 spans 13 amino acids. Germline assignment: CDR1 SEHNR and CDR2 FQNEAQ (reference sequence). CDR3 sequence reads: CASSGAQEETQYF.

V usage is TRBV3-1 and J usage is TRBJ2-1; TCRdb's D gene call, TRBD1, goes unchecked for lack of DNA. Germline assignment: CDR1 LGHDT and CDR2 YNNKEL (reference sequence). This CDR3 is built from 15 residues. The CDR3 is CASSPPGDLYNEQFF.

The rearrangement uses TRBV5-1 and TRBJ2-3. CDR1 is SGHRS and CDR2 is YFSETQ in the germline V gene. The length of the CDR3 is 11 residues. The CDR3 sequence: CASGYTDTQYF.

The chain couples TRBV27 to TRBJ2-1; TCRdb's D call, TRBD2, is unchecked because there is no DNA. CDR1 and CDR2 (germline): MNHEY, SMNVEV (reference sequence). CDR3 size: 15 residues. The CDR3 is CASSPPGLDSNEQFF.

V is TRBV7-9 and J is TRBJ2-7; without DNA, the TCRdb call of TRBD2 cannot be checked. CDR1 is SEHNR, CDR2 FQNEAQ, per germline (reference sequence). CDR3 length: 15 residues. CDR3 protein: CASSLLSSETYEQYF.

The chain has TRBV4-1 and TRBJ1-5; as DNA is missing, the TRBD1 call by TCRdb cannot be tested. This CDR3 has 15 residues. CDR1 and CDR2 from the germline V gene are MGHRA and YSYEKL. The CDR3 region is CASSQPDRGNQPQHF.

The chain recombines TRBV2 with TRBJ2-7; the D call of TRBD2 rests on TCRdb alone, since no DNA is present to check it. Germline loops: CDR1 SNHLY, CDR2 FYNNEI. The length of the CDR3 is 15 residues. CDR3 loop: CASSEEQGDYYEQYF.

This rearrangement joins TRBV7-9 to TRBJ2-1; the D call from TCRdb, TRBD1, cannot be confirmed without DNA. The germline V gene has CDR1 SEHNR and CDR2 FQNEAQ (reference sequence). This CDR3 is 16 amino acids long. The CDR3 reads CASSPRVEVPNNEQFF. Full variable domain (outside the CDR3, taken from reference TRBV7-9 and TRBJ2-1): DTGVSQNPRHKITKRGQNVTFRCDPISEHNRLYWYRQTLGQGPEFLTYFQNEAQLEKSRLLSDRFSAERPKGSFSTLEIQRTEQGDSAMYLCASSPRVEVPNNEQFFGPGTRLTVL.

The gene calls are TRBV6-5 and TRBJ2-7; TCRdb lists TRBD1, though no DNA is available to test this call. Germline CDR1 is MNHEY and CDR2 is SVGAGI. The CDR3 length is 14 residues. This chain's CDR3 is CASSYSSGYYEQYF.

The rearrangement joins TRBV10-3 to TRBJ2-2; TCRdb's D gene call, TRBD1, goes unchecked for lack of DNA. Germline V gene sequence: CDR1 ENHRY, CDR2 SYGVKD. The CDR3 has 16 residues. The CDR3 region is CAIMDPSGPNTGELFF.

V and J are TRBV12-3 or TRBV12-4 and TRBJ2-1; the D gene TCRdb calls, TRBD2, cannot be checked with no DNA. CDR3 size: 13 residues. The CDR3 reads CASSYGLLDEQFF.

This sequence joins TRBV24-1 and TRBJ1-5. CDR3 length equals 15 residues. Germline CDR1 and CDR2: KGHDR and SFDVKD. Here the CDR3 reads CATSETTASNQPQHF.

The chain recombines TRBV4-3 with TRBJ2-1; TCRdb picks TRBD2, but there is no DNA to check that call. Germline CDR1 is LGHNA and CDR2 is YSLEER. CDR3 length: 15 amino acids. The CDR3 region is CASSQDISGSNEQFF.